Each of the 2 T cell receptor beta chains below was sequenced from the same sample in a study of shared clonotypes between healthy human individuals. Some clones are missing from TCRdb's copy, which holds only in-frame ones; the method was immunoSEQ multiplex PCR. The table includes about 680,000 clones, about two thirds detected once. The source material was memory CD4+ T cells sorted from blood. Regarding subset: CD45RA-negative fraction. Receptor source: a woman aged 25 to 39 in good health.

The CDR3 DNA reads as TGTGCCAGCAGCTTAGCCCCCTCCCGGGCAACCGGAAATGGCTACACCTTC. Translation gives CASSLAPSRATGNGYTF. This chain connects TRBV7-2 to TRBJ1-2; D gene uncertain. Trimming took off 0 bases at V and 6 bases at J, with 20 bases between the two ends. The CDR3 spans 17 residues. Germline values: CDR1 SGHTA, CDR2 FQGNSA.

The V and J genes are TRBV29-1 and TRBJ2-1, with TRBD1 matching over 9 bases. The ends lost 4 bases at V and 4 bases at J; junction bases unmatched: 5. The germline V gene has CDR1 SQVTM and CDR2 ANQGSEA. The CDR3 runs to 14 residues. This chain's CDR3 is CSVAPGQGYNEQFF. In DNA form, the CDR3 reads TGCAGCGTTGCTCCGGGACAGGGATACAATGAGCAGTTCTTC.